This T cell receptor beta chain was found in a study of cytomegalovirus exposure and HLA in healthy donors. V lost 2 bases, J lost 3 bases, and 8 bases lay in between. CDR1 is SGHAT, CDR2 FQNNGV, per germline. This CDR3 region has 14 residues. With respect to this clone: Its antigen remains unknown.

With 60 Vbeta and 13 Jbeta primers, the PCR was carried out. The assay was immunoSEQ multiplex PCR, and TCRdb's table has in-frame clones only and misses some. The sample has about 150,000 clones, 85% seen once; the top ten hold 1%. Findings and caveats of the study: The presence/absence work took it that sequencing depth was about the same across donors. The study recorded over 150 TCR beta chains that were cytomegalovirus-associated.

This clonotype was obtained from a boy between 2 and 10 years old in good health and CMV-seronegative. Sequenced: PBMCs. This rearrangement joins TRBV11-2 to TRBJ2-1; the D gene is possibly TRBD2 (6 bases). The CDR3 DNA reads as TGTGCCAGCAGCTTAACGGGGGACTACAATGAGCAGTTCTTC. As protein: CASSLTGDYNEQFF.